The 30 T cell receptor beta chains below were found in one sample sequenced in a study of radiation and T cells in renal cell carcinoma. Time point meaning: blood 4 weeks post-SBRT, at nephrectomy. The treatment was: 15 Gy SBRT to primary tumor, nephrectomy 4 weeks later. Profiling relied on immunoSEQ multiplex PCR, and the TCRdb table lists in-frame clones only, not all of them. The repertoire consists of under 100,000 clones, with roughly 80% occurring once and the leading ten covering around 9.4%. Sequenced material: blood, taken from a patient whose treatment included radiotherapy and nephrectomy. These receptors all come from a man aged 50-60 years with renal cell carcinoma.

J is TRBJ2-7 and V is TRBV30; D is unclear. The CDR3 spans 15 residues. Trimming shortened V by 2 bases and J by 0 bases, and 14 bases separated the two germline ends. Germline V gene lookup returns CDR1 GTSNPN and CDR2 SVGIG (reference sequence). The CDR3 reads CAWSNPSASSYEQYF. The CDR3 nucleotides are TGTGCCTGGAGTAACCCCAGCGCCAGCTCCTACGAGCAGTACTTC.

The chain has TRBV7-9 and TRBJ1-1; D unclear. The CDR3 runs 14 residues. V lost 5 bases, J lost 1 base, and 11 bases lay in between. Germline CDR1 reads SEHNR; CDR2 reads FQNEAQ (reference sequence). The CDR3 DNA is TGTGCCAGCAGCCCAATTAGCGAGAACACTGAAGCTTTCTTT. Residues: CASSPISENTEAFF.

V is TRBV9 and J is TRBJ1-3, with 9 bases matching TRBD1. Trimming at V came to 0 bases and at J to 4 bases, leaving 11 bases not matched to a gene. The CDR3 extends over 18 amino acids. Germline V CDR1 and CDR2: SGDLS, YYNGEE. The CDR3 DNA follows: TGTGCCAGCAGCGTAGCTGCGGGACAGGGACTCTCAGGAAACACCATATATTTT. Encoded protein: CASSVAAGQGLSGNTIYF.

This clone was seen a few times. J is TRBJ2-5 and V is TRBV4-1, with TRBD1 identical over 7 bases. The trim removed 0 bases at V and 0 bases at J, leaving 10 bases unmatched. Germline V lookup: CDR1 MGHRA, CDR2 YSYEKL. CDR3 length: 18 amino acids. The CDR3 spells CASSQEGGDREYQETQYF. DNA of the CDR3: TGCGCCAGCAGCCAAGAAGGGGGTGACAGGGAGTACCAAGAGACCCAGTACTTC.

V is TRBV2 and J is TRBJ1-4, with a tentative D call TRBD1 (5 bases). The CDR3 length is 15 residues. With 6 bases removed from V and 1 base from J, the gap between germline ends came to 12 bases. CDR1 is SNHLY, CDR2 FYNNEI, per germline. CDR3 in amino acids: CASSRDGGTNEKLFF. The CDR3 DNA sequence: TGTGCCAGCAGCCGGGACGGTGGAACTAATGAAAAACTGTTTTTT. Complete variable domain (other parts from reference TRBV2 and TRBJ1-4): EPEVTQTPSHQVTQMGQEVILRCVPISNHLYFYWYRQILGQKVEFLVSFYNNEISEKSEIFDDQFSVERPDGSNFTLKIRSTKLEDSAMYFCASSRDGGTNEKLFFGSGTQLSVL.

This chain connects TRBV6-4 to TRBJ1-2; a possible D gene is TRBD1 (6 bases). The germline V gene has CDR1 MRHNA and CDR2 SNTAGT. CDR3 length: 13 residues. Trimming took 5 bases from V and 2 from J, leaving 9 bases between them. CDR3 region: CASSYGQNYGYTF. CDR3 DNA sequence: TGTGCCAGCAGTTACGGACAGAACTATGGCTACACCTTC.

This chain uses TRBV18 with TRBJ2-4; no clear D gene. With 3 bases removed from V and 0 bases from J, the gap between germline ends came to 6 bases. CDR1 and CDR2 (germline): KGHSH, LQKENI. CDR3 length: 14 amino acids. The CDR3 loop is CASSPAVAKNIQYF. The CDR3 DNA reads TGTGCCAGCTCACCCGCGGTAGCCAAAAACATTCAGTACTTC.

This clone occurred once. The genes are TRBV6-5 and TRBJ2-7; TRBD1 aligns across 7 bases. There are 13 residues in the CDR3. The J segment lost 6 bases and the V segment lost 4 bases, leaving 6 bases of the junction unmatched. CDR1 and CDR2 from the germline V gene are MNHEY and SVGAGI. CDR3 sequence (DNA): TGTGCCAGCAGTTCCGGACAGGCCCGCGAGCAGTACTTC. This sequence encodes CASSSGQAREQYF.

The rearrangement uses TRBV27 and TRBJ1-1; D unresolved. The CDR3 spans 17 residues. Trimming took 3 bases from V and 1 from J, leaving 18 bases between them. The V gene's germline CDR1 is MNHEY and CDR2 SMNVEV (reference sequence). The CDR3 DNA reads as TGTGCCAGCAGTTTGCGTGGGTTGCCGTGGGAGAACACTGAAGCTTTCTTT. Its protein product is CASSLRGLPWENTEAFF.

The chain employs TRBV6-5 and TRBJ2-7, with 8 nucleotides matching TRBD1. Germline-derived CDR1 and CDR2 are MNHEY and SVGAGI. J was trimmed by 6 bases and V by 6 bases; bases with no gene match: 13. This CDR3 has 15 amino acids. The DNA for the CDR3 is TGTGCCAGCAGCCCTGGACAGGGCCGGCTGGGCGAGCAGTACTTC. As protein: CASSPGQGRLGEQYF.

This chain connects TRBV6-1 to TRBJ2-1; D perhaps matches TRBD1 (5 bases). V lost 6 bases and J lost 7, with 16 bases in between. Germline V lookup: CDR1 MNHNS, CDR2 SASEGT. There are 14 residues in the CDR3. The CDR3 region has the DNA TGTGCCAGCAGGGACACTTCCCGCTTTAATGAGCAGTTCTTC. It translates to CASRDTSRFNEQFF.

This rearrangement joins TRBV18 to TRBJ2-2; 8 nucleotides agree with TRBD1. The germline V gene encodes CDR1 KGHSH and CDR2 LQKENI. CDR3 length: 16 amino acids. The junction had 8 bases not matched to a gene; V was cut back by 2 bases and J by 6 bases. CDR3: CASSPGWQGAAGELFF. For the CDR3, the DNA is TGTGCCAGCTCACCAGGATGGCAGGGGGCAGCCGGGGAGCTGTTTTTT.

The rearrangement links TRBV30 to TRBJ2-7; D ambiguous. CDR3 size: 12 residues. Deletions cut 2 bases from V and 4 bases from J, with 9 bases between. In germline, CDR1 is GTSNPN, CDR2 SVGIG (reference sequence). The CDR3 spells CAWSLGKYEQYF. CDR3 DNA: TGTGCCTGGAGTTTGGGGAAATACGAGCAGTACTTC.

The chain combines TRBV4-3 with TRBJ2-5; D gene ambiguous. V was trimmed by 4 bases and J by 6 bases, leaving 12 bases between them. The CDR3 length is 13 residues. Germline assignment: CDR1 LGHNA and CDR2 YSLEER. The CDR3 region is CASSPQLEQTQYF. The CDR3 DNA reads as TGCGCCAGCAGCCCCCAATTAGAGCAGACCCAGTACTTC.

V and J are TRBV6-1 and TRBJ2-7; 8 nucleotides agree with TRBD1. J lost 2 bases, V lost 4 bases, and 7 bases had no gene match. CDR1 and CDR2 from the germline V gene are MNHNS and SASEGT. The CDR3 sequence is 15 residues long. The CDR3 coding sequence is TGTGCCAGCAGTGCGTGGGGACAGGCCGCCTACGAGCAGTACTTC. It encodes CASSAWGQAAYEQYF.

Written as DNA, the CDR3 is TGTGCCAGCAGCGCCCCGGGACAGTACTATGGCTACACCTTC. Translated, it gives CASSAPGQYYGYTF. The V gene is TRBV9, the J gene TRBJ1-2; TRBD1 aligns across 7 bases. V was clipped by 3 bases and J by 3 bases; unmatched bases: 5. Germline assignment: CDR1 SGDLS and CDR2 YYNGEE. The CDR3 covers 14 residues.

V gene TRBV2 combines with J gene TRBJ2-7; D remains unclear. This CDR3 comprises 12 residues. The V end was cut by 8 bases, the J end by 6 bases, with 14 bases between. Germline lookup yields CDR1 SNHLY and CDR2 FYNNEI. CDR3 nucleotides: TGTGCCAGCTCTGGATGGGATAGCGAGCAGTACTTC. This encodes CASSGWDSEQYF.

This clone was counted between two and nine times. The chain employs TRBV27 and TRBJ1-5, with D maybe TRBD1 (5 bases). CDR3 size: 16 residues. From germline, CDR1 is MNHEY and CDR2 SMNVEV (reference sequence). Between the trimmed V and J ends, which lost 2 bases and 0 bases, there was a span of 11 bases. CDR3 sequence (DNA): TGTGCCAGCAGTTTAGGGACGGACTATAGCAATCAGCCCCAGCATTTT. This sequence encodes CASSLGTDYSNQPQHF.

This clone was detected ten times or more. The chain joins TRBV7-2 to TRBJ1-5; 8 nucleotides agree with TRBD1. CDR1 and CDR2 (germline): SGHTA, FQGNSA. The CDR3 totals 15 residues. The V and J ends lost 5 bases and 6 bases, in that order; junction bases with no gene match: 9. CDR3 loop: CASSAGTGIGQPQHF. The CDR3 region has the DNA TGTGCCAGCAGCGCCGGGACAGGCATAGGTCAGCCCCAGCATTTT.

This clone was picked up a small number of times. The V and J genes are TRBV7-9 and TRBJ1-1; D uncertain. Trimming stripped 3 bases from V and 3 bases from J, with 5 bases between. The germline gives CDR1 SEHNR, CDR2 FQNEAQ (reference sequence). The CDR3 sequence is 12 residues long. CDR3 coding DNA: TGTGCCAGCAGCTTCGAGGACACTGAAGCTTTCTTT. This sequence encodes CASSFEDTEAFF.

V and J are TRBV27 and TRBJ1-6; 7 bases map to TRBD1. V was clipped by 5 bases and J by 8 bases; unmatched bases: 9. CDR1 and CDR2 (germline): MNHEY, SMNVEV (reference sequence). This CDR3 is 15 amino acids long. This chain's CDR3 is CASSLQGRTDSPLHF. The CDR3 bases are TGTGCCAGCAGTCTACAGGGGCGGACGGATTCACCCCTCCACTTT.

J is TRBJ2-2 and V is TRBV12-5; no definite D call. V lost 1 base, J lost 0 bases, and 3 bases lay in between. This CDR3 is built from 14 residues. Germline V CDR1 and CDR2: LGHNT, FRNRAP. CDR3 amino acids: CASGLAPNTGELFF. In nucleotides, the CDR3 is TGTGCTAGTGGTTTGGCGCCGAACACCGGGGAGCTGTTTTTT.

The V gene is TRBV6-1, the J gene TRBJ1-2; no definite D call. The CDR3 consists of 15 residues. CDR1 is MNHNS and CDR2 is SASEGT in the germline V gene. Trimming took 9 bases from V and 2 from J, leaving 19 bases between them. CDR3 sequence: CASDGPGSRNYGYTF. Here the CDR3 DNA reads TGTGCCAGTGACGGACCCGGAAGCAGAAACTATGGCTACACCTTC.

CDR3 DNA sequence: TGTGCCTGGACGTCGGGGGCGGGGTCGGCTTTCTTT. This codes for CAWTSGAGSAFF. The J gene is TRBJ1-1, the V gene TRBV30; tentatively, D is TRBD1 (6 bases). The CDR3 is 12 residues long. Germline V gene sequence: CDR1 GTSNPN, CDR2 SVGIG (reference sequence). V was pared by 4 bases and J by 11 bases, with 17 bases between. Complete variable domain (other parts from reference TRBV30 and TRBJ1-1): SQTIHQWPATLVQPVGSPLSLECTVEGTSNPNLYWYRQAAGRGLQLLFYSVGIGQISSEVPQNLSASRPQDRQFILSSKKLLLSDSGFYLCAWTSGAGSAFFGQGTRLTVV.

The chain links TRBV7-4 to TRBJ2-1, with 7 positions matching TRBD1. The trim removed 7 bases at V and 0 bases at J, leaving 9 bases unmatched. The germline gives CDR1 SGHVT, CDR2 SQSDAQ. The CDR3 has 16 amino acids. CDR3 residues: CASTLWTGSSYNEQFF. CDR3 coding DNA: TGTGCCAGCACCCTCTGGACAGGTAGCTCCTACAATGAGCAGTTCTTC.

V usage is TRBV18 and J usage is TRBJ2-3; tentative D call: TRBD2 (5 bases). With 5 bases removed from V and 4 bases from J, the gap between germline ends came to 13 bases. The CDR3 contains 14 residues. Germline values: CDR1 KGHSH, CDR2 LQKENI. The CDR3 DNA is TGTGCCAGCTCATCGCCGGCCGGGGCAGATACGCAGTATTTT. Amino acids: CASSSPAGADTQYF.

This sequence joins TRBV12-5 and TRBJ2-3, with D unresolved. CDR3 size: 13 residues. Germline CDR1 and CDR2: LGHNT and FRNRAP. V lost 9 bases, J lost 2 bases, and 12 bases lay in between. Here the CDR3 reads CARFLGNTDTQYF. CDR3 in DNA: TGTGCTAGATTCCTAGGGAACACAGATACGCAGTATTTT.

The chain couples TRBV28 to TRBJ1-3, with 8 bases lining up with TRBD1. Germline CDR1 reads MDHEN; CDR2 reads SYDVKM. Trimming cost V 2 bases and J 5 bases; bases outside gene matches: 11. The CDR3 is 17 amino acids. The chain's CDR3 is CASSLRMAGGVRNTIYF. The CDR3 nucleotides read TGTGCCAGCAGTTTAAGGATGGCAGGGGGCGTCCGAAACACCATATATTTT. Using reference TRBV28 and TRBJ1-3 for the parts outside the CDR3, the full variable domain is DVKVTQSSRYLVKRTGEKVFLECVQDMDHENMFWYRQDPGLGLRLIYFSYDVKMKEKGDIPEGYSVSREKKERFSLILESASTNQTSMYLCASSLRMAGGVRNTIYFGEGSWLTVV.

The chain is built from TRBV5-1 and TRBJ2-7, with 9 bases identical to TRBD1. After removal of 3 bases from V and 5 bases from J, the junction contained 3 bases not matched to a gene. The CDR3 extends over 13 amino acids. In germline, CDR1 is SGHRS, CDR2 YFSETQ. The CDR3: CASSSGQGNEQYF. Written as DNA, the CDR3 is TGCGCCAGCAGCTCGGGACAGGGAAACGAGCAGTACTTC.

The chain combines TRBV5-1 with TRBJ2-2, with 8 nucleotides matching TRBD1. The CDR3 totals 16 residues. Germline V gene lookup returns CDR1 SGHRS and CDR2 YFSETQ. V lost 2 bases to trimming and J lost 5 bases; unmatched junction nucleotides: 8. CDR3 coding DNA: TGCGCCAGCAGCTTCGTGACAGGGGTCACGACCGGGGAGCTGTTTTTT. This gives the protein CASSFVTGVTTGELFF. Looking up the rest from reference TRBV5-1 and TRBJ2-2 gives the full variable domain: KAGVTQTPRYLIKTRGQQVTLSCSPISGHRSVSWYQQTPGQGLQFLFEYFSETQRNKGNFPGRFSGRQFSNSRSEMNVSTLELGDSALYLCASSFVTGVTTGELFFGEGSRLTVL.